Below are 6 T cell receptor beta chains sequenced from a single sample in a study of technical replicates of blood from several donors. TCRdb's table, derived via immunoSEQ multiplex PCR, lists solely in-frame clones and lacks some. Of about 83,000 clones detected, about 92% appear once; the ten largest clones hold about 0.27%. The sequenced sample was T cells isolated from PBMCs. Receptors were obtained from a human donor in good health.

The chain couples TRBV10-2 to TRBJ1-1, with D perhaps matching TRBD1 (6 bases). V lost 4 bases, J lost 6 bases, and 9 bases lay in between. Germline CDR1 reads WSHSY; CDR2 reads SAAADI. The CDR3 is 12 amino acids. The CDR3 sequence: CASSVGGSEAFF. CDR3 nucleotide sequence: TGCGCCAGCAGTGTAGGGGGTTCTGAAGCTTTCTTT.

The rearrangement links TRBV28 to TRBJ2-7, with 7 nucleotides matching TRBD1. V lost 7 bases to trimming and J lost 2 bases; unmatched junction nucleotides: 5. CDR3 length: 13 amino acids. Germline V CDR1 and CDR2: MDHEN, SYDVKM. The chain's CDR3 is CASTLGGTYEQYF. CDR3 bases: TGTGCCAGCACCTTAGGGGGCACCTACGAGCAGTACTTC.

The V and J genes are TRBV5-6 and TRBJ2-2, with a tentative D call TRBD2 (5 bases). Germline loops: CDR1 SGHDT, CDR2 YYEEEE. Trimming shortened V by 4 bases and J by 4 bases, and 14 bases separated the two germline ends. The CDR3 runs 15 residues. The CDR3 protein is CASSLNPAGTGELFF. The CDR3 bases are TGTGCCAGCAGCCTTAATCCGGCGGGCACCGGGGAGCTGTTTTTT.

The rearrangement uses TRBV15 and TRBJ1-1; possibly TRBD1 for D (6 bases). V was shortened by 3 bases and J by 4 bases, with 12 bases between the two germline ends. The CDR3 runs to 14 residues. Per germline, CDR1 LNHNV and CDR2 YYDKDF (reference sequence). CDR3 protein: CATSRGHRGTEAFF. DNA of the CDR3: TGTGCCACCAGCAGGGGACACCGGGGCACTGAAGCTTTCTTT.

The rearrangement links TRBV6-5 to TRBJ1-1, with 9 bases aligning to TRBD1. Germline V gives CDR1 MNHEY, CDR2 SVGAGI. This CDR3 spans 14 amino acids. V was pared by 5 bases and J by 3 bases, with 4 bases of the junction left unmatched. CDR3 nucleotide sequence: TGTGCCAGCAGTGTACAGGGGGCGTACACTGAAGCTTTCTTT. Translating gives CASSVQGAYTEAFF.

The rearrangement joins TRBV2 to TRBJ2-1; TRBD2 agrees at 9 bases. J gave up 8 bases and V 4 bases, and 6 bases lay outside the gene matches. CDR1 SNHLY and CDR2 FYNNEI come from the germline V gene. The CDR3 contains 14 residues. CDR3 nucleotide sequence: TGTGCCAGCAGTGTCAGCGGGGGGCTGGATGAGCAGTTCTTC. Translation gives CASSVSGGLDEQFF.